These T cell receptor beta chains were read from a single sample in a study of STAT5B mutations in CD4+ large granular lymphocyte leukemia. Repertoires were generated with immunoSEQ multiplex PCR, while TCRdb's copy carries only in-frame clones and drops some. Counted here are fewer than 5,000 clones, 88% occurring once; the ten biggest clones make up roughly 74%. Sequencing was performed on PBMCs. These receptors originate from a man aged 35 to 55 with CD4+ T-cell large granular lymphocyte leukemia. CDR3s include the opening cysteine and the closing phenylalanine or tryptophan. The D gene is left open where the match is weak. Size is omitted from some rows. Given values are once, few, many or a class for expanded clones.

v_call: TRBV7-6
j_call: TRBJ1-1
clone_size: -
d_call: TRBD1
cdr3_nt: TGTGCCAGCAGCCCTAGCCCAGGGGGAGTGGAAGCTTTCTTT
cdr3_aa: CASSPSPGGVEAFF

v_call: TRBV21-1
j_call: TRBJ2-1
clone_size: -
d_call: -
cdr3_nt: TGTGCCAGCAGCGAAAGATGGACGCCGAGGGCCCAGTTCTTC
cdr3_aa: CASSERWTPRAQFF

v_call: TRBV2
j_call: TRBJ2-7
clone_size: -
d_call: TRBD2
cdr3_nt: TGTGCCAGCAGTGAAGGGACTAGCGGCTACGAGCAGTACTTC
cdr3_aa: CASSEGTSGYEQYF

v_call: TRBV28
j_call: TRBJ1-5
clone_size: -
d_call: -
cdr3_nt: TGTGCCAGCGGTGAGGGGAAAGGCAATCAGCCCCAGCATTTT
cdr3_aa: CASGEGKGNQPQHF

v_call: TRBV5-1
j_call: TRBJ1-2
clone_size: -
d_call: -
cdr3_nt: TGCGCCAGCAGCTCAGGGGATGGAAACTATGGCTACACCTTC
cdr3_aa: CASSSGDGNYGYTF

v_call: TRBV18
j_call: TRBJ1-5
clone_size: few
d_call: TRBD1
cdr3_nt: TGTGCCAGCTCGGAAGGACAGGATCAGCCCCAGCATTTT
cdr3_aa: CASSEGQDQPQHF

v_call: TRBV27
j_call: TRBJ2-6
clone_size: -
d_call: TRBD1
cdr3_nt: TGTGCCAGCACTCTAGGAAGGGGACAGCGAACATCTGGGGCCAACGTCCTGACTTTC
cdr3_aa: CASTLGRGQRTSGANVLTF

v_call: TRBV2
j_call: TRBJ2-7
clone_size: few
d_call: TRBD1
cdr3_nt: TGTGCCAGCAGGCCGGGACAGGGGTTCGACGAGCAGTACTTC
cdr3_aa: CASRPGQGFDEQYF

v_call: TRBV6-1
j_call: TRBJ1-1
clone_size: -
d_call: -
cdr3_nt: TGTGCCAGCAGTGACGGGGGCCGGTTCGAAGCTTTCTTT
cdr3_aa: CASSDGGRFEAFF

v_call: TRBV30
j_call: TRBJ2-2
clone_size: once
d_call: TRBD2
cdr3_nt: TGTGCCTGGGACCTAGCGGGGGTTGGTTCCGGGGAGCTGTTTTTT
cdr3_aa: CAWDLAGVGSGELFF

v_call: TRBV13
j_call: TRBJ2-5
clone_size: -
d_call: TRBD2
cdr3_nt: TGTGCCAGCAGCTTAGAAAGTGGGGGGGGTCAAGAGACCCAGTACTTC
cdr3_aa: CASSLESGGGQETQYF

v_call: TRBV11-2
j_call: TRBJ2-7
clone_size: once
d_call: -
cdr3_nt: TGTGCCAGCAGCTTAAATTCCGTCGGGGATCAGTACTTC
cdr3_aa: CASSLNSVGDQYF

v_call: TRBV5-1
j_call: TRBJ1-6
clone_size: -
d_call: TRBD1
cdr3_nt: TGCGCCAGCAGCCTCACCCAGGGGGTTAATAATTCACCCCTCCACTTT
cdr3_aa: CASSLTQGVNNSPLHF

v_call: TRBV18
j_call: TRBJ2-7
clone_size: once
d_call: -
cdr3_nt: TGTGCCAGCTCACCAACACAATCCTACGAGCAGTACTTC
cdr3_aa: CASSPTQSYEQYF

v_call: TRBV28
j_call: TRBJ2-3
clone_size: -
d_call: -
cdr3_nt: TGTGCCAGCAGCCGGTTGTACACAGATACGCAGTATTTT
cdr3_aa: CASSRLYTDTQYF

v_call: TRBV9
j_call: TRBJ1-4
clone_size: once
d_call: TRBD1
cdr3_nt: TGTGCCAGCAGCCCCTACAGGGGTGAAAAACTGTTTTTT
cdr3_aa: CASSPYRGEKLFF

v_call: TRBV5-4
j_call: TRBJ1-3
clone_size: -
d_call: TRBD1
cdr3_nt: TGTGCCACCCTGGACAGGGGGACTGGAAACACCATATATTTT
cdr3_aa: CATLDRGTGNTIYF

v_call: TRBV5-5
j_call: TRBJ2-7
clone_size: -
d_call: -
cdr3_nt: TGTGCCAGCAGCTTGCCAGGGGTGAGCGACGAGCAGTACTTC
cdr3_aa: CASSLPGVSDEQYF

v_call: TRBV2
j_call: TRBJ2-7
clone_size: -
d_call: -
cdr3_nt: TGTGCCAGCAGCCGGCTAGAGAGAATTCCCCCCTACGAGCAGTACTTC
cdr3_aa: CASSRLERIPPYEQYF

v_call: TRBV11-3
j_call: TRBJ2-1
clone_size: -
d_call: TRBD2
cdr3_nt: TGTGCCAGCAGCGCCCGGGGGGGAAAGAACAATGAGCAGTTCTTC
cdr3_aa: CASSARGGKNNEQFF

v_call: TRBV11-2
j_call: TRBJ1-3
clone_size: -
d_call: -
cdr3_nt: TGTGCCAGCAGCTTCGGGACGCGGGAAGACACCATATATTTT
cdr3_aa: CASSFGTREDTIYF

v_call: TRBV10-2
j_call: TRBJ1-5
clone_size: -
d_call: TRBD1
cdr3_nt: TGCGCCAGCAGTGAAAGGGGGCAGGAGCAGCCCCAGCATTTT
cdr3_aa: CASSERGQEQPQHF

v_call: TRBV29-1
j_call: TRBJ1-2
clone_size: -
d_call: -
cdr3_nt: TGCAGCGTTGGAATCCCAGAGGAGGGCTACACCTTC
cdr3_aa: CSVGIPEEGYTF

v_call: TRBV2
j_call: TRBJ2-1
clone_size: -
d_call: -
cdr3_nt: TGTGCCAGCAGTGTAGACCGGAATGAGCAGTTCTTC
cdr3_aa: CASSVDRNEQFF

v_call: TRBV11-2
j_call: TRBJ2-1
clone_size: -
d_call: TRBD2
cdr3_nt: TGTGCCAGCAGCTCTAGCGGGGTGGTGAATGAGCAGTTCTTC
cdr3_aa: CASSSSGVVNEQFF

v_call: TRBV2
j_call: TRBJ2-2
clone_size: -
d_call: TRBD2
cdr3_nt: TGTGCCAGCAGTGCATCACGGGAGGGCCGAGTGGAACTGTTTTTT
cdr3_aa: CASSASREGRVELFF

v_call: TRBV27
j_call: TRBJ2-2
clone_size: once
d_call: TRBD1
cdr3_nt: TGTGCCAGCAGTATCCGACAGGGTAACGGGGAGCTGTTTTTT
cdr3_aa: CASSIRQGNGELFF

v_call: TRBV6-1
j_call: TRBJ1-5
clone_size: -
d_call: -
cdr3_nt: TGTGCCAGCAGTGACGGGACTGTCGAGAATCAGCCCCAGCATTTT
cdr3_aa: CASSDGTVENQPQHF

v_call: TRBV7-6
j_call: TRBJ1-6
clone_size: -
d_call: -
cdr3_nt: TGTGCCAGCAGCTTAGCACAGGGTAATTCACCCCTCCACTTT
cdr3_aa: CASSLAQGNSPLHF

v_call: TRBV10-3
j_call: TRBJ1-6
clone_size: few
d_call: -
cdr3_nt: TGTGCCATCAGTGGTCTGGCAGGGACTGACCCACCCCTCCACTTT
cdr3_aa: CAISGLAGTDPPLHF

v_call: TRBV5-1
j_call: TRBJ1-4
clone_size: -
d_call: -
cdr3_nt: TGCGCCAGCAGCTTGGCCGGGACGGGTAATGAAAAACTGTTTTTT
cdr3_aa: CASSLAGTGNEKLFF

v_call: TRBV6-5
j_call: TRBJ2-1
clone_size: -
d_call: -
cdr3_nt: TGTGCCAGCAGTTACGGTCAGAGGGACGGTTTCAATGAGCAGTTCTTC
cdr3_aa: CASSYGQRDGFNEQFF

v_call: TRBV11-3
j_call: TRBJ2-7
clone_size: -
d_call: TRBD1
cdr3_nt: TGTGCCAGCAGCTTAGAGCAACAGGGGGCAAACGAGCAGTACTTC
cdr3_aa: CASSLEQQGANEQYF

v_call: TRBV10-3
j_call: TRBJ1-1
clone_size: once
d_call: -
cdr3_nt: TGTGCCATGAGTGAACGTCAGGACGGTGAAGCTTTCTTT
cdr3_aa: CAMSERQDGEAFF

v_call: TRBV6-5
j_call: TRBJ2-1
clone_size: -
d_call: -
cdr3_nt: TGTGCCAGCAGTTACCCCGGGGTCTCGGGGAGGGAGCAGTTCTTC
cdr3_aa: CASSYPGVSGREQFF

v_call: TRBV2
j_call: TRBJ1-2
clone_size: few
d_call: -
cdr3_nt: TGTGCCAGCAGTGAAGATCAGGGGAACTATGGCTACACCTTC
cdr3_aa: CASSEDQGNYGYTF

v_call: TRBV6-6
j_call: TRBJ1-6
clone_size: -
d_call: TRBD1
cdr3_nt: TGTGCCAGCAGTTACCGACAGGGGGACGATTCACCCCTCCACTTT
cdr3_aa: CASSYRQGDDSPLHF

v_call: TRBV11-3
j_call: TRBJ1-1
clone_size: -
d_call: TRBD1
cdr3_nt: TGTGCCAGCAGCTTAGGACAGGGTAGAACTGAAGCTTTCTTT
cdr3_aa: CASSLGQGRTEAFF

v_call: TRBV9
j_call: TRBJ1-5
clone_size: -
d_call: -
cdr3_nt: TGTGCCAGCAGCCCCCGCGTGGCCCTACATCAGCCCCAGCATTTT
cdr3_aa: CASSPRVALHQPQHF

v_call: TRBV6-5
j_call: TRBJ1-4
clone_size: once
d_call: -
cdr3_nt: TGTGCCAGCAGTAACTCCAGAAGGGTGGAAAATGAAAAACTGTTTTTT
cdr3_aa: CASSNSRRVENEKLFF

v_call: TRBV29-1
j_call: TRBJ1-5
clone_size: -
d_call: TRBD1
cdr3_nt: TGCAGCGTTATCACAGGGGACTATAGCAATCAGCCCCAGCATTTT
cdr3_aa: CSVITGDYSNQPQHF

v_call: TRBV18
j_call: TRBJ2-4
clone_size: -
d_call: -
cdr3_nt: TGTGCCAGCTCACCAAGGGAGGAGAGCATTCAGTACTTC
cdr3_aa: CASSPREESIQYF

v_call: TRBV7-9
j_call: TRBJ1-1
clone_size: few
d_call: -
cdr3_nt: TGTGCCAGCAGCTTGATCACTGAAGCTTTCTTT
cdr3_aa: CASSLITEAFF

v_call: TRBV7-6
j_call: TRBJ2-2
clone_size: -
d_call: -
cdr3_nt: TGTGCCAGCAAGGGGGGTCAGGGGGACACCGGGGAGCTGTTTTTT
cdr3_aa: CASKGGQGDTGELFF

v_call: TRBV5-6
j_call: TRBJ2-3
clone_size: -
d_call: -
cdr3_nt: TGTGCCAGCAGCTTGGGTACGGGAGACGGCACAGATACGCAGTATTTT
cdr3_aa: CASSLGTGDGTDTQYF

v_call: TRBV11-2
j_call: TRBJ2-2
clone_size: -
d_call: -
cdr3_nt: TGTGCCAGCAGCTTATGGTCTTCGAACACCGGGGAGCTGTTTTTT
cdr3_aa: CASSLWSSNTGELFF

v_call: TRBV19
j_call: TRBJ2-5
clone_size: -
d_call: -
cdr3_nt: TGTGCCAGTGGGGCAGGACCGATCGGGGAGACCCAGTACTTC
cdr3_aa: CASGAGPIGETQYF

v_call: TRBV5-8
j_call: TRBJ1-4
clone_size: -
d_call: -
cdr3_nt: TGTGCCAGCAGCTCGCATCAAGGGGCAGCGGCTAATGAAAAACTGTTTTTT
cdr3_aa: CASSSHQGAAANEKLFF

v_call: TRBV2
j_call: TRBJ1-1
clone_size: -
d_call: -
cdr3_nt: TGTGCCAGCAGTCCACAGGGCCTTGAAGCTTTCTTT
cdr3_aa: CASSPQGLEAFF

v_call: TRBV30
j_call: TRBJ2-7
clone_size: -
d_call: -
cdr3_nt: TGTGCCTGGAACCTGGGGACGTACTCCTACGAGCAGTACTTC
cdr3_aa: CAWNLGTYSYEQYF

v_call: TRBV6-1
j_call: TRBJ2-3
clone_size: -
d_call: -
cdr3_nt: TGTGCCAGCAGTCCCCGATCCAAGGGGACAGATACGCAGTATTTT
cdr3_aa: CASSPRSKGTDTQYF

v_call: TRBV5-1
j_call: TRBJ1-2
clone_size: -
d_call: -
cdr3_nt: TGCGCCAGCAGCTTACAGGATGAGGGCTACACCTTC
cdr3_aa: CASSLQDEGYTF

v_call: TRBV2
j_call: TRBJ2-3
clone_size: -
d_call: TRBD2
cdr3_nt: TGTGCCAGCAGTTTTAGCGGGGGAGCGGATACGCAGTATTTT
cdr3_aa: CASSFSGGADTQYF

v_call: TRBV6-5
j_call: TRBJ1-4
clone_size: -
d_call: -
cdr3_nt: TGTGCCAGCAGAACCTCCGATCGCGAAAAACTGTTTTTT
cdr3_aa: CASRTSDREKLFF

v_call: TRBV6-5
j_call: TRBJ1-2
clone_size: -
d_call: -
cdr3_nt: TGTGCCAGCAGTTACCCGGGGCAGATCTATGGCTACACCTTC
cdr3_aa: CASSYPGQIYGYTF

v_call: TRBV10-3
j_call: TRBJ1-1
clone_size: -
d_call: -
cdr3_nt: TGTGCCATCAGTGTTAAGGGAGGGGTGAACACTGAAGCTTTCTTT
cdr3_aa: CAISVKGGVNTEAFF

v_call: TRBV29-1
j_call: TRBJ1-1
clone_size: -
d_call: TRBD1
cdr3_nt: TGCAGCGTTGAGGACAGGGTCAACACTGAAGCTTTCTTT
cdr3_aa: CSVEDRVNTEAFF

v_call: TRBV7-2
j_call: TRBJ2-7
clone_size: once
d_call: TRBD2
cdr3_nt: TGTGCCAGCAGCCCCCGGGAGGTGCGAGGCTCCTACGAGCAGTACTTC
cdr3_aa: CASSPREVRGSYEQYF

v_call: TRBV6-5
j_call: TRBJ1-2
clone_size: -
d_call: -
cdr3_nt: TGTGCCAGCTCTCAGGGCCAGCTGTACACCTTC
cdr3_aa: CASSQGQLYTF